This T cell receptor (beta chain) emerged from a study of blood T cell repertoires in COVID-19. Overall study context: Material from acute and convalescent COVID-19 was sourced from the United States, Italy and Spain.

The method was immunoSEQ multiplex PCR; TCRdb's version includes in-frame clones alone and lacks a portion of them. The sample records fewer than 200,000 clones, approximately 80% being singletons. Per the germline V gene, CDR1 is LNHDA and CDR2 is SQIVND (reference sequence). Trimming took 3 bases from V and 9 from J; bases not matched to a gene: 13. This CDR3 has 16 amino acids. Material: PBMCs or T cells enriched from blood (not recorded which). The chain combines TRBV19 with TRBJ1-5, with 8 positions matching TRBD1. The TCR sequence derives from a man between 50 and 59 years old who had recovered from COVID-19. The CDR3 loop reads CASSIPSTGAFTPQHF. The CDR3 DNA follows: TGTGCCAGTAGTATCCCCTCGACAGGGGCCTTCACGCCCCAGCATTTT.